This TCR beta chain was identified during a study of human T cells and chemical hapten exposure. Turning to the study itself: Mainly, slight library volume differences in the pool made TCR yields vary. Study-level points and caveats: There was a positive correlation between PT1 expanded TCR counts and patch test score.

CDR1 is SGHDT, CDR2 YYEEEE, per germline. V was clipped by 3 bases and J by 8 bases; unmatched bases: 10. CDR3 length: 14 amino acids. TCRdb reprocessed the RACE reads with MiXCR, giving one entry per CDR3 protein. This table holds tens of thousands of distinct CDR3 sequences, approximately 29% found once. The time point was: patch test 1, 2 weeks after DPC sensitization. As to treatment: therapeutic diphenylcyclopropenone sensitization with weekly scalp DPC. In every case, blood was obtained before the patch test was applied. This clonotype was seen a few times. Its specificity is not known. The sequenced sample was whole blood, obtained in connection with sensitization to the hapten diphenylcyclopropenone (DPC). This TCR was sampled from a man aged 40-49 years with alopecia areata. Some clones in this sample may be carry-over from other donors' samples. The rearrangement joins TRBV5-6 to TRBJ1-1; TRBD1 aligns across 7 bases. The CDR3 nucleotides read TGTGCCAGCAGCTGGGGGACAGAAAGAGGAGAAGCTTTCTTT. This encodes CASSWGTERGEAFF.